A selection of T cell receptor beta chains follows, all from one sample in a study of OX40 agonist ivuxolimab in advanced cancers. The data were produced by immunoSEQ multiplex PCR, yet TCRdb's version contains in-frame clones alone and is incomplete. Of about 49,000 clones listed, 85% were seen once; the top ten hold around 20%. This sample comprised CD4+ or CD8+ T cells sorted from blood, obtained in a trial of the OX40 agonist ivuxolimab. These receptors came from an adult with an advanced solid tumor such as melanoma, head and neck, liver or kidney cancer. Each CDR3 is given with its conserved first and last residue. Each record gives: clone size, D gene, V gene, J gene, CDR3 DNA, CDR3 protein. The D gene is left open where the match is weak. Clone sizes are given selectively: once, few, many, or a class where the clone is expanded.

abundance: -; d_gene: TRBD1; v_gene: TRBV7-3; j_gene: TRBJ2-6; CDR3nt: TGTGCCAGCAGCACCGGGACAGCCGGGGCCAACGTCCTGACTTTC; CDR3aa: CASSTGTAGANVLTF
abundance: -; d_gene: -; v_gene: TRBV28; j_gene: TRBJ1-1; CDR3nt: TGTGCCAGCAGTTTATGGGAAGGTAAGGGCACTGAAGCTTTCTTT; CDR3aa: CASSLWEGKGTEAFF
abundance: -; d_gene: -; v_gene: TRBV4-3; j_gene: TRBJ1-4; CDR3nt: TGCGCCAGCAGCCAAGAACCCGGGACATTTATCGAAAAACTGTTTTTT; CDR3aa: CASSQEPGTFIEKLFF
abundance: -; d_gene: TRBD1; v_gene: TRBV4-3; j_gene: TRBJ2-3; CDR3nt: TGCGCCAGCAGCCAAGGGACAGGGACCTTCGATACGCAGTATTTT; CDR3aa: CASSQGTGTFDTQYF
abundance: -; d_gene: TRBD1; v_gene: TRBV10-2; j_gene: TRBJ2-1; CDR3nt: TGCGCCAGCAGTGAGCGGCAGGGGGCGCATGTATTAATATACAATGAGCAGTTCTTC; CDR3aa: CASSERQGAHVLIYNEQFF
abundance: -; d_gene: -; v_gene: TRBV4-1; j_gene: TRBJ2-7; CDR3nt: TGCGCCAGCAGCCAAGATTTCCCAGGGGTCTCCTACGAGCAGTACTTC; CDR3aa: CASSQDFPGVSYEQYF
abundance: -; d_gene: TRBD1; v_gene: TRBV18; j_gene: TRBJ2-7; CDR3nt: TGTGCCAGCTCACCGGGGACAGGTAGGGTCTACGAGCAGTACTTC; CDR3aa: CASSPGTGRVYEQYF
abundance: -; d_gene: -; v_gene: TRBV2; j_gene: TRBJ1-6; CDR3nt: TGTGCCAGCGAGAGGCAAAATAATTCACCCCTCCACTTT; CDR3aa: CASERQNNSPLHF
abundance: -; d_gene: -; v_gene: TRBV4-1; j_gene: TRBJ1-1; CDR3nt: TGCGCCAGCAGCCCAAGCGTCCTTTTACAAGCGGCCGGAGCTTTCTTT; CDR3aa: CASSPSVLLQAAGAFF
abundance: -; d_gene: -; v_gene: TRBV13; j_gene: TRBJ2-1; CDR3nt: TGTGCCAGCAGATCTGGACAGTACAATGAGCAGTTCTTC; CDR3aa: CASRSGQYNEQFF
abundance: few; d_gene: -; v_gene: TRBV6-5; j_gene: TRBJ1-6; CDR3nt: TGTGCCAGCAGTTACTCGGGCAATTCACCCCTCCACTTT; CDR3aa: CASSYSGNSPLHF
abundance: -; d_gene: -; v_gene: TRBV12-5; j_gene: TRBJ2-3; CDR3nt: TGTGCTAGTGGTTTGTGGGGCAGCACCGATACGCAGTATTTT; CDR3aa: CASGLWGSTDTQYF
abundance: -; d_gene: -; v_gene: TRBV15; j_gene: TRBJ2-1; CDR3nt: TGTGCCACCAGCAGAGAGGACCGCAGCGGTGAGCAGTTCTTC; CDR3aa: CATSREDRSGEQFF
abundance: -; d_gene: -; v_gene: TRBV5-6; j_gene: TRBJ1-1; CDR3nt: TGTGCCAGCAGCTCCTTACACTTGAACACTGAAGCTTTCTTT; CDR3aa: CASSSLHLNTEAFF
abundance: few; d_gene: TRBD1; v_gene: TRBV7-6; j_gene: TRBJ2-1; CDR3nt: TGTGCCAGCAGCGCAACGAGACAGGGGGTGGACAATGAGCAGTTCTTC; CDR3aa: CASSATRQGVDNEQFF
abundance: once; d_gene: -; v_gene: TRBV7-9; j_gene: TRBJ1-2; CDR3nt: TGTGCCAGCAGCTTAGGGCGGGGAGGCAATGGCTACACCTTC; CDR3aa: CASSLGRGGNGYTF
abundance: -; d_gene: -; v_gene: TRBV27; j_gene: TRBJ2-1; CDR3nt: TGTGCCAGCAGTGCGACTGGCGGGGGCCGCTACAATGAGCAGTTCTTC; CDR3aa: CASSATGGGRYNEQFF
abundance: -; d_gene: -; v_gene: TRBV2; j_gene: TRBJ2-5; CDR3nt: TGTGCCAGCACAGGCGGAGAGACCCAGTACTTC; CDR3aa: CASTGGETQYF
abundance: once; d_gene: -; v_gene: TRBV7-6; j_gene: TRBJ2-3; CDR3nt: TGTGCCAGCAGCTTAGTACCAGGGGAAGGCACAGATACGCAGTATTTT; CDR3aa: CASSLVPGEGTDTQYF
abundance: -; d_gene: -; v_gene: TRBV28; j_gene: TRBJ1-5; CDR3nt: TGTGCCAGCAACTCAGACACGGAGCTCAATCAGCCCCAGCATTTT; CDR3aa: CASNSDTELNQPQHF
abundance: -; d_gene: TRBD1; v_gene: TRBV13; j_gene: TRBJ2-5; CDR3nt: TGTGCCAGCAGCCCAGCAGGGGGTCCGGAGACCCAGTACTTC; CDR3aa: CASSPAGGPETQYF
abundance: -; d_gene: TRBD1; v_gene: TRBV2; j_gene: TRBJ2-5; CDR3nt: TGTGCCAGCAGCGCCCGGGGACAGGGTAGTATAGGGGCACAAGAGACCCAGTACTTC; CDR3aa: CASSARGQGSIGAQETQYF
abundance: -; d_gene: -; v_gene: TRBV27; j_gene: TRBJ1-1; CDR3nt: TGTGCCAGCAGTCCCCGAGCCAACATGAACGGTGAAGCTTTCTTT; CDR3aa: CASSPRANMNGEAFF
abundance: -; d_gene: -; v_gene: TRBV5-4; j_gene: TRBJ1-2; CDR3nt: TGTGCCAGCAGCTTGTCCGATTCCAGGCAGGGGTTTACGGGAGATTATGGCTACACCTTC; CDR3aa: CASSLSDSRQGFTGDYGYTF
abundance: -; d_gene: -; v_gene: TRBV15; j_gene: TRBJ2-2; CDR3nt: TGTGCCACCAGCAGGGGTGAGAACACCGGGGAGCTGTTTTTT; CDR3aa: CATSRGENTGELFF
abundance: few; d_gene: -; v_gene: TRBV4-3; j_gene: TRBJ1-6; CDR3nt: TGCGCCAGCAGCCAAGATGCGGAGGGGGGTGGTTCACCCCTCCACTTT; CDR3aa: CASSQDAEGGGSPLHF
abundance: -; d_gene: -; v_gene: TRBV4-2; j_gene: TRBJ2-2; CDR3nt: TGTGCCAGCAGGCCAGGGGTTTCCACCGGGGAGCTGTTTTTT; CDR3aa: CASRPGVSTGELFF
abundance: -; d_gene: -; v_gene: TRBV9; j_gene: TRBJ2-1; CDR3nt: TGTGCCAGCAGCGTAGCTGGGCGGGCTGACAATGAGCAGTTCTTC; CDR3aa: CASSVAGRADNEQFF
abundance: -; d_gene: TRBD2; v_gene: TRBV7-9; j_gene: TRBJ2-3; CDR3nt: TGTGCCAGCGGACTAGCTCCAGGAGTGGCCACAGATACGCAGTATTTT; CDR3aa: CASGLAPGVATDTQYF
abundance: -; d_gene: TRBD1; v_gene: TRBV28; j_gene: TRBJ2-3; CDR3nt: TGTGCCAGCAGTTCCGGACAGGAGGACACAGATACGCAGTATTTT; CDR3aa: CASSSGQEDTDTQYF
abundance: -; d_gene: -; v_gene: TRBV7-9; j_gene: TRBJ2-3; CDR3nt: TGTGCCAGCAGCTTAGTCGAAACAGGGTTGGCAGATACGCAGTATTTT; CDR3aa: CASSLVETGLADTQYF
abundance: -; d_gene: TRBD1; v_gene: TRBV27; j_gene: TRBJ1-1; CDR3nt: TGTGCCAGCAGTTTAGCAGGGGGAGCCACTGAAGCTTTCTTT; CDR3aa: CASSLAGGATEAFF
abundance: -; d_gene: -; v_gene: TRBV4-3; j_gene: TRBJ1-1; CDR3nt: TGCGCCAGCAGCCAAGTCCCACTGAACACTGAAGCTTTCTTT; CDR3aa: CASSQVPLNTEAFF
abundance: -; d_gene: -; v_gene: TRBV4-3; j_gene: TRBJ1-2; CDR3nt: TGCGCCAGCAGCCAAGATTGGGACCCTAGAGGCTACACCTTC; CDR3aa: CASSQDWDPRGYTF
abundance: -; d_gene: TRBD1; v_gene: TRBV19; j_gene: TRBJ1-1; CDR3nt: TGTGCCAGTAGTATAGGGTTGACAGGGGGCACCACTGAAGCTTTCTTT; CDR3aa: CASSIGLTGGTTEAFF
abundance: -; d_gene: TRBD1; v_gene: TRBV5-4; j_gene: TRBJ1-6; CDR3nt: TGTGCCAGCAGCGACGGACAGGCAAATAATTCACCCCTCCACTTT; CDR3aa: CASSDGQANNSPLHF
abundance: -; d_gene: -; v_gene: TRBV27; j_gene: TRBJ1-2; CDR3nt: TGTGCCAGCAGTTTAAGGGGAGGTACGATCTATGGCTACACCTTC; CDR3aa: CASSLRGGTIYGYTF
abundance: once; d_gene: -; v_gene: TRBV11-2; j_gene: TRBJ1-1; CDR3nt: TGTGCCAGCAGCTTAAGCGACTACACTGAAGCTTTCTTT; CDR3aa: CASSLSDYTEAFF
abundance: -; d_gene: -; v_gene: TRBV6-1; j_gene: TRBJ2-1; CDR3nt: TGTGCCAGCAACCCCGCCGGGTTGTCGGCTGAGCAGTTCTTC; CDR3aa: CASNPAGLSAEQFF